The 10 T cell receptor beta chains below all came from one sample that was sequenced in a study of T cells in Graves' hyperthyroidism and ophthalmopathy. Regions amplified from RNA transcripts were the TCR beta CDR3 regions. A first-round RT-PCR of the TCR CDR3 used the HTBI primer set. TCRdb ran MiXCR on the multiplex PCR reads and lists one entry per CDR3 protein. This table has under 300,000 distinct CDR3 sequences, less than 30% appearing once. Sequences were obtained from blood. These receptor sequences come from a man aged 35-49 years with Graves' hyperthyroidism that later progressed to Graves' ophthalmopathy.

This clonotype was seen at least ten times. The CDR3 protein is CASSLPDRVSTEAFF. The CDR3 DNA sequence: TGCGCCAGCAGCTTGCCGGACAGGGTATCCACTGAAGCTTTCTTT. This sequence joins TRBV5-1 and TRBJ1-1, with 8 bases aligning to TRBD1. V shed 1 base, J shed 4 bases, and the junction held 6 bases outside the gene matches. There are 15 residues in the CDR3. Germline-derived CDR1 and CDR2 are SGHRS and YFSETQ.

The chain couples TRBV20-1 to TRBJ1-2; D gene uncertain. Trimming took off 2 bases at V and 4 bases at J, with 14 bases between the two ends. This CDR3 region has 14 residues. In germline, CDR1 is DFQATT, CDR2 SNEGSKA (reference sequence). The CDR3 DNA follows: TGCAGTGCTAGAATAGGCCAGACCATCTATGGCTACACCTTC. Protein product: CSARIGQTIYGYTF.

This clonotype was observed many times. This rearrangement joins TRBV4-1 to TRBJ1-2, with D possibly being TRBD1 (6 bases). Germline CDR1 MGHRA, CDR2 YSYEKL. The CDR3 runs 17 residues. Trimming took 4 bases from V and 2 from J, leaving 20 bases between them. CDR3 sequence reads: CASSPIPQGSANYGYTF. DNA of the CDR3: TGCGCCAGCAGCCCGATCCCCCAGGGGTCGGCGAACTATGGCTACACCTTC.

This clonotype was detected ten times or more. The chain is built from TRBV24-1 and TRBJ2-5; the D is unclear. The CDR3 has 12 residues. V lost 3 bases and J lost 2, with 3 bases in between. Germline V gene data show CDR1 as KGHDR and CDR2 as SFDVKD. The CDR3 loop is CATSDAQETQYF. In DNA form, the CDR3 reads TGTGCCACCAGTGATGCGCAAGAGACCCAGTACTTC.

This clonotype was counted many times. V usage is TRBV2 and J usage is TRBJ2-7; tentatively, D is TRBD1 (6 bases). Germline CDR1 reads SNHLY; CDR2 reads FYNNEI. CDR3 length: 15 amino acids. Trimming left V 6 bases short and J 5 bases short, with 20 bases between. The CDR3 region has the DNA TGTGCCAGCAGCCGAGACAGGAGTAGCCTGCACGAGCAGTACTTC. Its protein is CASSRDRSSLHEQYF. The full variable domain, its missing parts supplied by reference TRBV2 and TRBJ2-7, is EPEVTQTPSHQVTQMGQEVILRCVPISNHLYFYWYRQILGQKVEFLVSFYNNEISEKSEIFDDQFSVERPDGSNFTLKIRSTKLEDSAMYFCASSRDRSSLHEQYFGPGTRLTVT.

In its sample, this clonotype was seen many times. The chain links TRBV7-9 to TRBJ2-7, with D possibly being TRBD1 or TRBD2 (5 bases each). Germline CDR1 reads SEHNR; CDR2 reads FQNEAQ (reference sequence). This CDR3 is built from 14 residues. V was cut by 4 bases and J by 7 bases, with 17 bases left in between. Written as DNA, the CDR3 is TGTGCCAGCAGCTGGGACCGAGCGGTGTGGGAGCAGTACTTC. Amino acid sequence: CASSWDRAVWEQYF.

The CDR3 spells CASSFITGAPEAFF. CDR3 coding DNA: TGTGCCAGCAGCTTTATCACAGGGGCCCCTGAAGCTTTCTTT. This sequence joins TRBV5-4 and TRBJ1-1; 7 nucleotides align to TRBD1. The germline V gene encodes CDR1 SGHNT and CDR2 YYREEE (reference sequence). Trimming removed 2 bases from V and 6 bases from J; junction bases left unmatched: 7. The CDR3 covers 14 residues.

The chain links TRBV10-3 to TRBJ1-2, with 7 bases matching TRBD1. Germline V CDR1 and CDR2: ENHRY, SYGVKD. V dropped 10 bases and J dropped 0; count of bases not matched to a gene: 14. The CDR3 loop spans 16 amino acids. The CDR3 loop is CATTGQAIPANYGYTF. The DNA of the CDR3 is TGTGCCACTACAGGACAGGCCATCCCCGCTAACTATGGCTACACCTTC.

This clonotype was detected ten times or more. The chain links TRBV12-3 or TRBV12-4 to TRBJ2-6, with D hard to call. Trimming removed 3 bases at V and 1 base at J, with 13 bases between. This CDR3 has 17 residues. The CDR3 nucleotides are TGTGCCAGCAGTTTTAAGGGTTTTTCGTCTGGGGCCAACGTCCTGACTTTC. This codes for CASSFKGFSSGANVLTF.

The table lists this clonotype with many counts. This chain uses TRBV6-5 with TRBJ1-1, with 7 positions matching TRBD1. There are 12 residues in the CDR3. From germline, CDR1 is MNHEY and CDR2 SVGAGI. The junction had 6 bases not matched to a gene; V was cut back by 3 bases and J by 11 bases. CDR3 nucleotide sequence: TGTGCCAGCAGTTATTTCAGGGGGTCCGCTTTCTTT. It specifies CASSYFRGSAFF.